Listed below are T cell receptor beta chains from one sample, sequenced in a study of blood T cell repertoires in COVID-19. The assay was immunoSEQ multiplex PCR, and TCRdb's table has in-frame clones only and misses some. The table has around 200,000 clones, less than 90% seen once. The sample was PBMCs or T cells enriched from blood (not recorded which). The receptors were gathered from a woman in her 30s who had been exposed to COVID-19. Each CDR3 is given with its conserved first and last residue. D genes are given only for firm matches. Clone size is given for some rows only: seen once, a few or many times, or a class if the clone is expanded.

v_call	j_call	d_call	clone_size	cdr3_aa	cdr3_nt
TRBV5-1	TRBJ2-1	.	.	CASSPFRDNHNEQFF	TGCGCCAGCAGCCCATTCCGGGACAACCACAATGAGCAGTTCTTC
TRBV3-1/TRBV3-2	TRBJ1-1	TRBD1	.	CASSHGDRLMNTEAFF	TGTGCCAGCAGCCACGGGGACAGGCTAATGAACACTGAAGCTTTCTTT
TRBV5-6	TRBJ1-1	TRBD1	.	CASSPGTVNTEAFF	TGTGCCAGCAGTCCCGGGACAGTCAACACTGAAGCTTTCTTT
TRBV19	TRBJ1-3	.	few	CASSTQFLSGNTIYF	TGTGCCAGTAGTACCCAGTTTCTCTCTGGAAACACCATATATTTT
TRBV28	TRBJ2-7	TRBD2	.	CASSSRLAGGPYEQYF	TGTGCCAGCAGTTCCAGACTAGCGGGGGGCCCCTACGAGCAGTACTTC
TRBV2	TRBJ1-6	.	.	CASSEQGNNSPLHF	TGTGCCAGCAGTGAGCAGGGGAATAATTCACCCCTCCACTTT
TRBV27	TRBJ1-6	TRBD1	many	CASSTEPRGPYNSPLHF	TGTGCCAGCAGTACTGAACCAAGGGGGCCTTATAATTCACCCCTCCACTTT
TRBV18	TRBJ1-1	TRBD1	.	CASSPGTANTEAFF	TGTGCCAGCTCACCAGGGACAGCGAACACTGAAGCTTTCTTT
TRBV11-2	TRBJ2-1	TRBD2	.	CASSPTSYTYNEQFF	TGTGCCAGCAGCCCGACTAGCTACACCTACAATGAGCAGTTCTTC
TRBV27	TRBJ2-2	.	few	CASSLWGPNTGELFF	TGTGCCAGCAGTTTATGGGGGCCGAACACCGGGGAGCTGTTTTTT
TRBV7-2	TRBJ1-5	TRBD1	few	CASSLIQGRNQPQHF	TGTGCCAGCAGCTTAATACAGGGGAGGAATCAGCCCCAGCATTTT
TRBV12-2	TRBJ2-2	.	.	CASRLPTWCKTGAKNTGELFF	TGTGCAAGTCGCTTACCCACCTGGTGTAAGACAGGGGCCAAAAACACCGGGGAGCTGTTTTTT
TRBV7-8	TRBJ1-2	TRBD1	.	CASSPYVGAGTEINYGYTF	TGTGCCAGCAGCCCCTATGTTGGAGCCGGGACAGAGATTAACTATGGCTACACCTTC
TRBV2	TRBJ1-5	.	.	CASRTGNQPQHF	TGTGCCAGCAGGACAGGTAATCAGCCCCAGCATTTT
TRBV19	TRBJ2-3	TRBD2	.	CASSTLAGGFLDTQYF	TGTGCCAGTAGTACCCTAGCGGGGGGGTTTCTAGATACGCAGTATTTT
TRBV2	TRBJ1-5	.	.	CASRQGGNQPQHF	TGTGCCAGCAGGCAGGGTGGCAATCAGCCCCAGCATTTT
TRBV19	TRBJ1-5	.	.	CASTPGRPGNQPQHF	TGTGCCAGTACACCCGGTCGTCCTGGCAATCAGCCCCAGCATTTT
TRBV9	TRBJ2-5	TRBD2	.	CASSASPSGGLTQYF	TGTGCCAGCAGCGCAAGTCCTAGCGGGGGTCTGACCCAGTACTTC
TRBV4-1	TRBJ2-7	TRBD1	.	CASSHGQGAPYEQYF	TGCGCCAGCAGCCATGGACAGGGGGCGCCCTACGAGCAGTACTTC
TRBV7-8	TRBJ1-2	.	.	CASSFRNSYGYTF	TGTGCCAGCAGCTTTAGGAACAGCTATGGCTACACCTTC
TRBV9	TRBJ2-2	TRBD1	few	CASSSRDRGLSNTGELFF	TGTGCCAGCAGCTCCCGGGACAGGGGGCTTTCGAACACCGGGGAGCTGTTTTTT
TRBV7-9	TRBJ2-2	TRBD2	.	CASTKVVGLAGNTGELFF	TGTGCCAGCACCAAAGTCGTAGGACTAGCGGGGAACACCGGGGAGCTGTTTTTT
TRBV6-5	TRBJ2-3	TRBD2	.	CASSYRGGRDTQYF	TGTGCCAGCAGTTACCGCGGGGGGAGGGATACGCAGTATTTT